This is a list of T cell receptor beta chains from one sample in a study of T cell changes during pregnancy in multiple sclerosis. TCRdb's table, derived via immunoSEQ multiplex PCR, lists solely in-frame clones and lacks some. The data contain over 50,000 clones, nearly 90% of them seen just once; the ten biggest clones take up 1.7%. The sequenced sample was peripheral blood, obtained in the first trimester of pregnancy. Every receptor here comes from a female donor with multiple sclerosis, enrolled in a pregnancy study. CDR3s include the opening cysteine and the closing phenylalanine or tryptophan. The D gene is left open where the match is weak. Clone size is not always given. Where it is, it says once, few, many or a class for expanded clones.

j_call clone_size v_call d_call cdr3_aa cdr3_nt
TRBJ1-2 - TRBV6-5 - CASSRGVPYGYTF TGTGCCAGCAGTCGGGGGGTACCTTATGGCTACACCTTC
TRBJ1-1 - TRBV7-9 - CASSSLKLGGSNTEAFF TGTGCCAGCAGCTCCCTTAAGTTGGGGGGTTCGAACACTGAAGCTTTCTTT
TRBJ1-2 once TRBV5-4 TRBD1 CASSFRDRDYGYTF TGTGCCAGCAGCTTCCGGGACAGGGACTATGGCTACACCTTC
TRBJ2-7 once TRBV10-2 - CAIQDRSSYEQYF TGCGCCATCCAAGACAGAAGCTCCTACGAGCAGTACTTC
TRBJ2-4 - TRBV11-2 TRBD2 CASGWTSGIENIQYF TGTGCCAGCGGATGGACTAGCGGGATCGAAAACATTCAGTACTTC
TRBJ2-7 - TRBV4-1 TRBD1 CASSQEGQGVGEQYF TGCGCCAGCAGCCAAGAGGGACAGGGGGTGGGCGAGCAGTACTTC
TRBJ1-1 - TRBV9 - CASRGLMNTEAFF TGTGCCAGCAGGGGACTCATGAACACTGAAGCTTTCTTT
TRBJ1-4 once TRBV19 TRBD1 CASSPDRAGTNEKLFF TGTGCCAGTAGTCCAGACAGGGCCGGGACTAATGAAAAACTGTTTTTT
TRBJ1-3 - TRBV19 TRBD1 CASRSGGGSGNTIYF TGTGCCAGCCGCTCAGGGGGAGGCTCTGGAAACACCATATATTTT
TRBJ2-3 - TRBV9 TRBD2 CASSPPGISGISHTQYF TGTGCCAGCAGCCCCCCCGGTATTAGCGGGATCTCCCATACGCAGTATTTT
TRBJ1-2 - TRBV27 TRBD1 CASSLTGVGYTF TGTGCCAGCAGTTTGACAGGGGTTGGCTACACCTTC
TRBJ1-2 - TRBV29-1 - CSVEDPYRGYGYTF TGCAGCGTTGAAGATCCTTATAGGGGTTATGGCTACACCTTC
TRBJ2-7 - TRBV4-1 TRBD1 CASSSPGQGALEQYF TGCGCCAGCAGCTCCCCGGGACAGGGGGCCCTCGAGCAGTACTTC
TRBJ1-1 - TRBV19 TRBD1 CASSRDRNTEAFF TGTGCCAGTAGTAGGGACAGGAACACTGAAGCTTTCTTT
TRBJ1-2 - TRBV19 - CASSLRTGRGGYTF TGTGCCAGTAGTCTTCGGACGGGCAGGGGTGGCTACACCTTC